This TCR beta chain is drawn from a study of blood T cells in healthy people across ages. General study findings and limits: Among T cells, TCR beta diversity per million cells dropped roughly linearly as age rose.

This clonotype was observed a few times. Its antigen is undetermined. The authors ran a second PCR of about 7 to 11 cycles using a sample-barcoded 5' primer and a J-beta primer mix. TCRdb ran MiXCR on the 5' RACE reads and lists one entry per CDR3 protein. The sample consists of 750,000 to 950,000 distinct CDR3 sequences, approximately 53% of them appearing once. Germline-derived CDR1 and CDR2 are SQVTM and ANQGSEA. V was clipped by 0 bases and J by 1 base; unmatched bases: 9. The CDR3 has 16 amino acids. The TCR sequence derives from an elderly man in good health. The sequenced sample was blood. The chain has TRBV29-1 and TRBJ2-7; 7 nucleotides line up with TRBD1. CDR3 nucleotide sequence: TGCAGCGTTGAAGATCCCCGGGACAGTGATTCCTACGAGCAGTACTTC. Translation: CSVEDPRDSDSYEQYF.